This T cell receptor beta chain comes out of a study of identical twins. As to this clonotype: Antigen specificity is unknown.

Study-level results: Twin-shared out-of-frame alpha sequences showed excess low generation probability. Reduced insertions were recorded for abundant cord blood beta clonotypes, with no such pattern in memory repertoires. Modelling underestimated the level of out-of-frame TCR alpha sharing observed in monozygotic twins.

The CDR3 covers 16 residues. CDR1 MNHEY and CDR2 SVGAGI come from the germline V gene. With 6 bases removed from V and 2 bases from J, the gap between germline ends came to 20 bases. TCRdb analysed the 5' RACE reads with MiXCR anew, one entry per CDR3 protein. Among more than 350,000 distinct CDR3 sequences listed, approximately 8.7% were seen once. The sample taken for sequencing was naive T cells sorted from blood. The V gene is TRBV6-5, the J gene TRBJ2-7; D is undetermined. This TCR derives from a woman in her forties or fifties in good health. The CDR3 DNA is TGTGCCAGCAGCCTGGTCCCGGCGCCGCCGACCTACGAGCAGTACTTC. Its translation: CASSLVPAPPTYEQYF.